This T cell receptor (beta chain) was observed in a study of blood T cell repertoires in COVID-19 (TCRdb year 2020). Turning to the overall study: Collaborator samples came from the United States, Italy and Spain and covered acute and convalescent phases of COVID-19. The material from the prospective study consisted of cDNA or gDNA derived from T cells, B-cell-depleted T cells, or PBMCs. Subjects who had been exposed to COVID-19, were actively infected with it, or had recovered from it provided the deeply sampled blood TCRbeta repertoires that made up the dataset. The repertoires were released in a freely available public database meant as a resource for research on the immune response to SARS-CoV-2. Samples were obtained from the ongoing ImmuneRACE study (first 160 participants) and from over 1,000 subjects provided by 6 global collaborators. The sample metadata nearly always contained a de-identified subject ID, COVID-19 status, age in years and sex. Where available, HLA class I and class II types were taken from metadata supplied by the sample provider and were not determined by assay-based typing.

Broader findings and caveats from the paper: Clinical and demographic metadata were provided uncurated, with the amount varying by source and participant.

V is cut back by 9 bases and J by 0 bases, with 4 bases in the junction unmatched. From a lookup of the germline V gene, CDR1 and CDR2 are WSHSY and SAAADI. There are 13 amino acids in the CDR3, from cysteine to phenylalanine inclusive. The entry retains the CDR3 DNA only, 39 bases that are in frame from base 1. The collaborating institutions used their own protocols to collect whole blood in K2EDTA tubes. Collaborator samples were shipped for TCRbeta analysis as frozen whole blood, isolated PBMCs, or DNA extracted from either sample type. The sample holds one count of this clone. The clone's antigen remains unknown. Qualities for individual bases were not recorded, and no much larger clone is one base off. TCRbeta CDR3 regions were amplified from genomic DNA using the immunoSEQ Assay, a bias-controlled multiplex PCR. As for the authors' bioinformatics: Within the assay, amplification of reference gene primers was used to estimate how many nucleated cells each sample contained. To quantify the absolute abundance of each unique TCRbeta CDR3 rearrangement, sequence reads were collapsed and filtered. For each sample, productive Simpson clonality was calculated as the square root of Simpson's diversity index over productive rearrangements. TCRdb's version of the immuneACCESS table is confined to in-frame rearrangements and falls short of the full clone set. An unresolved V gene accounts for under half of the shortfall where checked; the remainder is of unknown origin. V and J calls plus clone size are reproduced from that table; the DNA served to infer D and trimming. Present in this sample are approximately 160,000 clones, around three quarters of which were seen just once. The ten largest clones take up less than 9.5% of the sample.

The chain is assembled from TRBV10-2 and TRBJ1-1; TRBD1 aligns with 7 central bases. Sequenced material: peripheral blood. The sequence derives from a man between 60 and 75 years old with acute or convalescent COVID-19. The sequenced DNA: TGCGCCAGTTGGGGACAGCTGAACACTGAAGCTTTCTTT. Its product reads: CASWGQLNTEAFF.